This T cell receptor beta chain was captured in a study of siplizumab effects on memory and regulatory T cells. Findings and limits, study-wide: Alloreactive sequences traceable to unstimulated CD4+ memory cells were significantly reduced by siplizumab. The naive T cell population seemed more diverse than memory cells and seemed a major contributor to the alloresponse. Roughly 75-96% of proliferating CD4+ or CD8+ clones lacked an assignable naive or memory phenotype. Treg-derived clones made up an average of around 75% of mappable alloreactive CD4+ clones with siplizumab and over 25% in controls.

Points on this clone: The antigen is undetermined.

This table comes from immunoSEQ multiplex PCR, and its TCRdb copy is limited to in-frame clones, with some not included. The sample consists of roughly 100,000 clones, more than 85% of them appearing once. V lost 1 base, J lost 4 bases, and 16 bases lay in between. Germline CDR1 SEHNR, CDR2 FQNEAQ (reference sequence). The CDR3 length is 16 residues. The sequencing input was Tregs sorted from blood. The rearrangement uses TRBV7-9 and TRBJ1-2; D is possibly TRBD1 (6 bases). The receptor's source is a human donor in good health. CDR3 coding DNA: TGTGCCAGCAGCTTAGGCGATAGGACAGATTTCTATGGCTACACCTTC. Translated: CASSLGDRTDFYGYTF. The variable domain in full, completed from reference TRBV7-9 and TRBJ1-2, reads DTGVSQNPRHKITKRGQNVTFRCDPISEHNRLYWYRQTLGQGPEFLTYFQNEAQLEKSRLLSDRFSAERPKGSFSTLEIQRTEQGDSAMYLCASSLGDRTDFYGYTFGSGTRLTVV.